This T cell receptor beta chain emerged from a study of cytomegalovirus exposure and HLA in healthy donors. On this clone: Its target is unknown.

Study-wide results and caveats: About 87% or about 30% of the time was how often most TCR beta V segments were productive, according to an earlier analysis. It was approximately 150 TCR beta chains that were listed as cytomegalovirus-associated.

The CDR3 consists of 17 residues. Germline values: CDR1 MDHEN, CDR2 SYDVKM. V was pared by 5 bases and J by 10 bases, with 20 bases of the junction left unmatched. 13 Jbeta primers and 60 Vbeta primers were used for the PCR. The assay was immunoSEQ multiplex PCR, and TCRdb's table has in-frame clones only and misses some. Of about 99,000 clones listed, approximately 79% are singletons. This TCR derives from a man in his fifties or sixties in good health and CMV-seropositive. V and J are TRBV28 and TRBJ2-1; TRBD1 aligns across 7 bases. The sample consisted of PBMCs. Written as DNA, the CDR3 is TGTGCCAGCAGTCCCCCAACAGGGGACCCAAGACTCCGGGAGCAGTTCTTC. Amino acid sequence: CASSPPTGDPRLREQFF.